This T cell receptor beta chain came from a study of cytomegalovirus exposure and HLA in healthy donors. The method was immunoSEQ multiplex PCR; TCRdb's version includes in-frame clones alone and lacks a portion of them. The repertoire includes more than 150,000 clones, 75% to 90% of them detected once, and about 7% sits in the top ten. Sequences were obtained from PBMCs. This TCR was recovered from a man younger than 35 in good health and CMV-seropositive.

CDR3 sequence reads: CASRNSGNFINEQFF. CDR3 in DNA: TGTGCCAGCAGGAATAGCGGGAACTTCATCAATGAGCAGTTCTTC. The chain joins TRBV28 to TRBJ2-1; 8 bases agree with TRBD2. From germline, CDR1 is MDHEN and CDR2 SYDVKM. V was clipped by 6 bases and J by 6 bases; unmatched bases: 10. The CDR3 is 15 amino acids. Using reference TRBV28 and TRBJ2-1 for the parts outside the CDR3, the full variable domain is DVKVTQSSRYLVKRTGEKVFLECVQDMDHENMFWYRQDPGLGLRLIYFSYDVKMKEKGDIPEGYSVSREKKERFSLILESASTNQTSMYLCASRNSGNFINEQFFGPGTRLTVL.